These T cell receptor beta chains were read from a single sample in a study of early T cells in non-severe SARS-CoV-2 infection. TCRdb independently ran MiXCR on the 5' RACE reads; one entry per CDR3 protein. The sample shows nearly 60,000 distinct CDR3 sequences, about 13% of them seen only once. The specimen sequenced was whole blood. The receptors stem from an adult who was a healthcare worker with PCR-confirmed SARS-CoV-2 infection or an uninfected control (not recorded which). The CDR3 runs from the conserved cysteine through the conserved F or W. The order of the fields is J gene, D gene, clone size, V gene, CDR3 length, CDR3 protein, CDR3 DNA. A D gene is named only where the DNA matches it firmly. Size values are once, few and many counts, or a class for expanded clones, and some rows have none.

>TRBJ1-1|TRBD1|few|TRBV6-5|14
CASRNYRGTLEAFF
TGTGCCAGCAGGAATTACAGGGGGACCCTGGAAGCTTTCTTT
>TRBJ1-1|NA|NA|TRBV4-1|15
CASSQTPTGWTEAFF
TGCGCCAGCAGCCAAACCCCGACAGGCTGGACTGAAGCTTTCTTT
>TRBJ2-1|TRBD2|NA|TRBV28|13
CASRAGGHGEQFF
TGTGCCAGCAGAGCGGGGGGGCACGGTGAGCAGTTCTTC
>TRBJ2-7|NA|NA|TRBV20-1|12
CSTPDSAYEQYF
TGCAGTACTCCGGACAGCGCCTACGAGCAGTACTTC
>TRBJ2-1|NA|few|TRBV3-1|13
CASREGSYNEQFF
TGTGCCAGCAGGGAGGGGTCCTACAATGAGCAGTTCTTC
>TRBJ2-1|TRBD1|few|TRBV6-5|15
CASSYSTGGYNEQFF
TGTGCCAGCAGTTACTCGACAGGGGGCTACAATGAGCAGTTCTTC
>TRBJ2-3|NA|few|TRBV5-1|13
CASGDFLVDTQYF
TGCGCCAGTGGGGACTTTCTCGTTGATACGCAGTATTTT
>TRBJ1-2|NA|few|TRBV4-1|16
CASSLNPETDFYGYTF
TGCGCCAGCAGCCTAAACCCCGAGACAGACTTCTATGGCTACACCTTC
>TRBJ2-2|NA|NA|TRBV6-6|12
CASSPLTGELFF
TGTGCCAGCAGTCCGCTCACCGGGGAGCTGTTTTTT
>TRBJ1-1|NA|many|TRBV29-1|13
CSVPGQLNTEAFF
TGCAGCGTTCCCGGGCAATTGAACACTGAAGCTTTCTTT
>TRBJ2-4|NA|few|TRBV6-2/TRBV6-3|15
CASSYGHLAKNIQYF
TGTGCCAGCAGTTATGGACACTTAGCCAAAAACATTCAGTACTTC
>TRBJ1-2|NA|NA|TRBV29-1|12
CSVLPPTVGYTF
TGCAGCGTCCTACCTCCTACAGTTGGCTACACCTTC
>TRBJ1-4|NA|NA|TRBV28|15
CASSPPGSTNEKLFF
TGTGCCAGCAGTCCCCCCGGCAGTACTAATGAAAAACTGTTTTTT
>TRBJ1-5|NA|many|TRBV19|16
CASLRQPSGSNQPQHF
TGTGCCAGTCTACGACAGCCCTCTGGGAGCAATCAGCCCCAGCATTTT
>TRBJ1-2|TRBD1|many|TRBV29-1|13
CSVLTGSNYGYTF
TGCAGCGTGCTGACAGGGAGCAACTATGGCTACACCTTC
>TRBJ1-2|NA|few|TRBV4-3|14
CASSQDHAKGGYTF
TGCGCCAGCAGCCAAGATCACGCAAAGGGCGGCTACACCTTC
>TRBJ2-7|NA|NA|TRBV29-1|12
CSASTDSYEQYF
TGCAGCGCCTCGACAGATAGTTACGAGCAGTACTTC
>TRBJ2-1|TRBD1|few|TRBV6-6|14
CASSLTGDYNEQFF
TGTGCCAGCAGTTTGACAGGGGACTACAATGAGCAGTTCTTC
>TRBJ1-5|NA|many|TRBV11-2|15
CASSFGTGSNQPQHF
TGTGCCAGCAGCTTCGGAACAGGGAGCAATCAGCCCCAGCATTTT
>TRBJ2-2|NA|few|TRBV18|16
CASSPQGGLNTGELFF
TGTGCCAGCTCACCACAGGGGGGCCTGAACACCGGGGAGCTGTTTTTT
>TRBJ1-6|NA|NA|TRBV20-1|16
CSASNTGSSYNSPLHF
TGCAGTGCTAGTAATACAGGGAGCTCCTATAATTCACCCCTCCACTTT
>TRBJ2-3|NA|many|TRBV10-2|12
CASSVHLDTQYF
TGCGCCAGCAGTGTTCACCTAGATACGCAGTATTTT
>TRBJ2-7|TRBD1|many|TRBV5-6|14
CASSLAGTGGEQYF
TGTGCCAGCAGCTTGGCCGGGACAGGGGGAGAGCAGTACTTC
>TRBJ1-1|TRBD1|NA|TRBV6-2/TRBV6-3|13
CASRDPGGTEAFF
TGTGCCAGCAGGGATCCAGGGGGCACTGAAGCTTTCTTT
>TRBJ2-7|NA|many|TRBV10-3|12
CAIRGDSYEQYF
TGTGCCATCAGGGGGGACTCCTACGAGCAGTACTTC
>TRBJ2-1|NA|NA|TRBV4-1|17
CASSQAGFLSSYNEQFF
TGCGCCAGCAGCCAAGCCGGGTTCTTAAGCTCCTACAATGAGCAGTTCTTC
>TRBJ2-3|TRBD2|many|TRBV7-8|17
CASSLVSSGRSTDTQYF
TGTGCCAGCAGCTTAGTATCTAGCGGGAGAAGCACAGATACGCAGTATTTT
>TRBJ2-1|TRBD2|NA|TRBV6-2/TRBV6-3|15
CASTPRGGHHNEQFF
TGTGCCAGCACCCCACGGGGGGGACACCACAATGAGCAGTTCTTC